This TCR beta chain was documented in a study of chemoradiotherapy in HPV16-positive cancers. The CDR3 spans 15 residues. Sequencing used immunoSEQ multiplex PCR; TCRdb keeps in-frame clones, though not all of them. The sample lists fewer than 9,500 clones; around 77% were seen once. The sequence was obtained from a human donor with HPV-associated anogenital cancer. The chain recombines TRBV21-1 with TRBJ2-5. TRBV21-1 is tagged as a pseudogene. The specimen was taken from a patient who underwent chemoradiotherapy. The CDR3 region has the DNA TGTGCCAGCAGCAAAGAGGGACGGCTCCAAGAGACCCAGTACTTC. The encoded protein is CASSKEGRLQETQYF.